This T cell receptor (beta chain) was documented in a study of blood T cells in healthy people across ages. Study-wide findings and caveats: Diversity figures derived from one million T cells were judged to underestimate the true value.

For this clonotype: Its antigen is not known.

Samples each had at least 5 micrograms of total RNA extracted. Germline values: CDR1 SQVTM, CDR2 ANQGSEA. Trimming took 4 bases from V and 4 from J; bases not matched to a gene: 8. The CDR3 sequence is 14 residues long. The authors ran a second PCR of roughly 7 to 11 cycles using a sample-barcoded 5' primer and a J-beta primer mix. Researchers report that a template-switch adaptor with 12 random nucleotides tagged each cDNA molecule. Every sample returned 3 million or more CDR3-containing paired-end reads. Each CDR3 protein gets one entry after TCRdb re-called the 5' RACE reads with MiXCR. Of roughly 2 million distinct CDR3 sequences in the sample, around 50% were seen once.

The TCR comes from a woman aged 35 to 49 in good health. This rearrangement joins TRBV29-1 to TRBJ2-3; 7 bases align to TRBD2. The sequencing sample was made of blood. CDR3 amino acids: CSVAWRGRADTQYF. CDR3 nucleotide sequence: TGCAGCGTTGCGTGGCGGGGGAGAGCAGATACGCAGTATTTT.